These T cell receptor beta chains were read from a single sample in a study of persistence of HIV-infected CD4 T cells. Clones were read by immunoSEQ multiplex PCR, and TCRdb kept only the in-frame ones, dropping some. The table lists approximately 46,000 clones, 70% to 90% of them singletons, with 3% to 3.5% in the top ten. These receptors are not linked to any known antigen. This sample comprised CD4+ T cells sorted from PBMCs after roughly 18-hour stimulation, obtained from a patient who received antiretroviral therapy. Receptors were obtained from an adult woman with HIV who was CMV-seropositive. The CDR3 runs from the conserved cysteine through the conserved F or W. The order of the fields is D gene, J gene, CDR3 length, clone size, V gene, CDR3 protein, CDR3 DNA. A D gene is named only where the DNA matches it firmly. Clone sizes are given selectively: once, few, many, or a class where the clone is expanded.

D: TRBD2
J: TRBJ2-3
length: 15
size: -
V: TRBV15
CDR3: CATTLGLAGGDTQYF
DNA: TGTGCCACCACCTTAGGACTAGCGGGGGGAGATACGCAGTATTTT

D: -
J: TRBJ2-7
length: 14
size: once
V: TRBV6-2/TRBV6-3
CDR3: CASSYVGSNYEQYF
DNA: TGTGCCAGCAGTTACGTAGGGAGTAACTACGAGCAGTACTTC

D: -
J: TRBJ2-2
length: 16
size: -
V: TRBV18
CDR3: CASSPQDRANTGELFF
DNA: TGTGCCAGCTCACCACAGGATAGGGCCAACACCGGGGAGCTGTTTTTT

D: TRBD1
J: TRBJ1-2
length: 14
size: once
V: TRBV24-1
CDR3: CAIEGTGDGYGYTF
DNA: TGTGCCATCGAAGGGACAGGTGACGGCTATGGCTACACCTTC

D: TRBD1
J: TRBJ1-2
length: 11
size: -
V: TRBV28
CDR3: CATQGGNGYTF
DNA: TGTGCCACCCAGGGGGGGAATGGCTACACCTTC

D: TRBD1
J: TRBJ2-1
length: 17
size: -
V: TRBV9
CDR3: CASSSDRGTSSYNEQFF
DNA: TGTGCCAGCAGCTCGGACAGGGGGACTAGCTCCTACAATGAGCAGTTCTTC

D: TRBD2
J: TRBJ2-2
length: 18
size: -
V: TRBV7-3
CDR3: CASSSKGTSGSNTGELFF
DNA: TGTGCCAGCAGCTCAAAGGGGACTAGCGGGTCGAACACCGGGGAGCTGTTTTTT

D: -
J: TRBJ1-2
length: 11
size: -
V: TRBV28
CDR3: CASSFGYGYTF
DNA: TGTGCCAGCAGTTTTGGGTATGGCTACACCTTC

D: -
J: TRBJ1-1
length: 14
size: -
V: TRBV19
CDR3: CASSSRTEGTEAFF
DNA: TGTGCCAGTAGTTCCCGGACAGAGGGCACTGAAGCTTTCTTT

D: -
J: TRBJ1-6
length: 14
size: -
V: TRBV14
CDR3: CASSQGQLNSPLHF
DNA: TGTGCCAGCAGCCAAGGACAACTTAATTCACCCCTCCACTTT

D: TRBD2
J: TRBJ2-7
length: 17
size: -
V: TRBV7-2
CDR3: CASSSSTGAGGPGEQYF
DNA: TGTGCCAGCAGCTCCAGTACGGGTGCGGGAGGGCCGGGCGAGCAGTACTTC

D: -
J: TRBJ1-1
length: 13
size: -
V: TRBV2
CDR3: CASGKDSVTEAFF
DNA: TGTGCCAGCGGTAAAGACAGTGTCACTGAAGCTTTCTTT

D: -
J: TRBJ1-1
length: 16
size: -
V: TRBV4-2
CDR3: CASSQDRGREWAEAFF
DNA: TGTGCCAGCAGCCAAGATAGGGGCAGGGAATGGGCTGAAGCTTTCTTT

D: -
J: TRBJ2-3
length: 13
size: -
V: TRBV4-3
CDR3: CASALDMRDTQYF
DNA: TGCGCCAGCGCACTGGACATGCGGGATACGCAGTATTTT

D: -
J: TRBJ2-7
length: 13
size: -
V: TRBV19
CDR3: CASSLGQRYEQYF
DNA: TGTGCCAGTAGTCTCGGGCAGCGATACGAGCAGTACTTC

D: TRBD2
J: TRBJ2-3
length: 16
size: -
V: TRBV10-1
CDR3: CASSDGSGSFTDTQYF
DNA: TGCGCCAGCAGTGATGGTAGCGGGAGTTTCACAGATACGCAGTATTTT

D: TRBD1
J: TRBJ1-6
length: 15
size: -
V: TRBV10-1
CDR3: CASSEDSGGNSPLHF
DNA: TGCGCCAGCAGTGAAGATTCAGGGGGCAATTCACCCCTCCACTTT

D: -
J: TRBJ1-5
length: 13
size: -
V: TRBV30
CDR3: CAWTGGLNQPQHF
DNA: TGTGCCTGGACGGGGGGCCTAAATCAGCCCCAGCATTTT

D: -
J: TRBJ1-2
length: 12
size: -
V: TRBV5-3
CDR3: CARSLRGYGYTF
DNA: TGTGCCAGAAGCTTGAGGGGATATGGCTACACCTTC

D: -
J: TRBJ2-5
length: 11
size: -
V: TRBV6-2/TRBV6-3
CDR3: CASSYLETQYF
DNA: TGTGCCAGCAGTTACTTGGAGACCCAGTACTTC

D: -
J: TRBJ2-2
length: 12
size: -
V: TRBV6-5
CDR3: CASSYGGGELFF
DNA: TGTGCCAGCAGTTACGGCGGCGGGGAGCTGTTTTTT

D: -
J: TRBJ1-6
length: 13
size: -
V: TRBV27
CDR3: CASSSTRYSPLHF
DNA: TGTGCCAGCAGTTCTACTAGGTATTCACCCCTCCACTTT

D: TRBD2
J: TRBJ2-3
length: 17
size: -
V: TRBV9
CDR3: CASSMGLAGASTDTQYF
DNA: TGTGCCAGCAGCATGGGACTAGCGGGAGCTAGCACAGATACGCAGTATTTT

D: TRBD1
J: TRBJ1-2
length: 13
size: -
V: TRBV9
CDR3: CASSPTGGGGYTF
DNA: TGTGCCAGCAGCCCTACAGGGGGCGGGGGCTACACCTTC

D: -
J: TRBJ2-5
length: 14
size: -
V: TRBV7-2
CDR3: CASSWYRDQETQYF
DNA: TGTGCCAGCAGCTGGTACAGGGACCAAGAGACCCAGTACTTC

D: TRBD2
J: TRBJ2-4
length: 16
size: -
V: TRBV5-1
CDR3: CASRPLAGEAKNIQYF
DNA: TGCGCCAGCAGGCCACTAGCGGGAGAGGCCAAAAACATTCAGTACTTC

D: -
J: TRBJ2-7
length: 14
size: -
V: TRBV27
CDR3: CASSKGGGGYEQYF
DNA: TGTGCCAGCAGTAAGGGGGGTGGCGGGTACGAGCAGTACTTC

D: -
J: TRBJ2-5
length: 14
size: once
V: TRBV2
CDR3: CASSEMDALGAQYF
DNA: TGTGCCAGCAGTGAAATGGACGCCCTCGGGGCCCAGTACTTC

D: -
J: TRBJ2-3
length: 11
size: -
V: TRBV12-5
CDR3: CASAVGDTQYF
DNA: TGTGCTAGTGCCGTAGGGGATACGCAGTATTTT

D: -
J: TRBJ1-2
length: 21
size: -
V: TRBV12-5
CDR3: CASGLVLGGSPRPSIDYGYTF
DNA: TGTGCTAGTGGTTTGGTACTGGGCGGCAGTCCGCGGCCCTCTATTGACTATGGCTACACCTTC

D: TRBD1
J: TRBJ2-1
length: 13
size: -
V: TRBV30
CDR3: CAWSGQGIGEQFF
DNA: TGTGCCTGGAGTGGACAGGGCATCGGTGAGCAGTTCTTC

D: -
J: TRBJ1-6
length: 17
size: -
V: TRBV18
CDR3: CASSPPGRGANNSPLHF
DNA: TGTGCCAGCTCACCACCGGGTCGGGGGGCGAATAATTCACCCCTCCACTTT

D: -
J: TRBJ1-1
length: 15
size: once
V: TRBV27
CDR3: CASSLSPGSNTEAFF
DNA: TGTGCCAGCAGTTTATCTCCGGGATCGAACACTGAAGCTTTCTTT

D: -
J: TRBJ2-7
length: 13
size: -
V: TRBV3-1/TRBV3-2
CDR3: CASSQSGPNEQYF
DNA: TGTGCCAGCAGCCAAAGCGGGCCAAACGAGCAGTACTTC

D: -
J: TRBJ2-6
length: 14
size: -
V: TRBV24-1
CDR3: CATSNSAGANVLTF
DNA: TGTGCCACCAGTAACTCCGCTGGGGCCAACGTCCTGACTTTC

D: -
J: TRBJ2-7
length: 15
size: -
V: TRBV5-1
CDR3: CASSVRQGSSYEQYF
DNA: TGCGCCAGCAGCGTGCGCCAGGGGAGCTCCTACGAGCAGTACTTC

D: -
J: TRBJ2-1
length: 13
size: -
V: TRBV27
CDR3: CASRAGSTAEQFF
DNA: TGTGCCAGCAGGGCAGGGTCTACCGCTGAGCAGTTCTTC

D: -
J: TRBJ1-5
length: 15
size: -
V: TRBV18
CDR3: CASSPFGGIDQPQHF
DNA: TGTGCCAGCTCCCCCTTCGGGGGTATTGATCAGCCCCAGCATTTT

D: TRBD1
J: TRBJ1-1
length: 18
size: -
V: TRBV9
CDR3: CASSGFDRVGGLNTEAFF
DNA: TGTGCCAGCAGCGGGTTCGACAGGGTCGGAGGTTTGAACACTGAAGCTTTCTTT

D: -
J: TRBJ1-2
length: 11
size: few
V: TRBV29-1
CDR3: CSVLGSGGYTF
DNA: TGCAGCGTTCTGGGCTCGGGGGGCTACACCTTC

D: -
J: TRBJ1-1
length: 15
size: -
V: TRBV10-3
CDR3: CAISESGGQNTEAFF
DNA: TGTGCCATCAGTGAGTCGGGCGGACAGAACACTGAAGCTTTCTTT

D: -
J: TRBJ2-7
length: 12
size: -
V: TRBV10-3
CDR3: CAISDQSYEQYF
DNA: TGTGCCATCAGTGACCAATCCTACGAGCAGTACTTC

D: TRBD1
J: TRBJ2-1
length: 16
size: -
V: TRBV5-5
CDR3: CASSPRTGGSYNEQFF
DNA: TGTGCCAGCAGCCCTAGGACAGGGGGCTCCTACAATGAGCAGTTCTTC

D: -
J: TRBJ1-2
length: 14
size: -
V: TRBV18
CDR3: CASSPEMERYGYTF
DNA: TGTGCCAGCTCACCGGAAATGGAGAGATATGGCTACACCTTC

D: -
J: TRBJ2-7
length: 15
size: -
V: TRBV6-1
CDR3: CASSEASAGKGEQYF
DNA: TGTGCCAGCAGTGAAGCGTCGGCGGGAAAGGGCGAGCAGTACTTC

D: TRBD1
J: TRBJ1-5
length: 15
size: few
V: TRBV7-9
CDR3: CASSRGTESNQPQHF
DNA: TGTGCCAGCAGCCGCGGGACAGAAAGCAATCAGCCCCAGCATTTT

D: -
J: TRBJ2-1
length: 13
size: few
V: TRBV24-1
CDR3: CATSDSGSNEQFF
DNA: TGTGCCACCAGTGATTCAGGGAGCAATGAGCAGTTCTTC

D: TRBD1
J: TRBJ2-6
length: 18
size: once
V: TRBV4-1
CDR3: CASSRLTGLPSGANVLTF
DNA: TGCGCCAGCAGTCGACTGACAGGGCTCCCCTCTGGGGCCAACGTCCTGACTTTC

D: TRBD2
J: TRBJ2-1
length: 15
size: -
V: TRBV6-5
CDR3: CASSRLAGRENEQFF
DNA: TGTGCCAGCAGTCGACTAGCGGGAAGGGAGAATGAGCAGTTCTTC

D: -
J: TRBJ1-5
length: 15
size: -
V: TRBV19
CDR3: CASSMSAGYNQPQHF
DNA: TGTGCCAGTAGTATGTCGGCAGGGTACAATCAGCCCCAGCATTTT

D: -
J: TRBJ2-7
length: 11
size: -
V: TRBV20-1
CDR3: CSALGGDEQYF
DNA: TGCAGTGCTCTGGGCGGGGACGAGCAGTACTTC

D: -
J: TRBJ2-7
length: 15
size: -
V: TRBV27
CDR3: CASSLTGWSSYEQYF
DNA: TGTGCCAGCAGTTTAACGGGCTGGAGTTCCTACGAGCAGTACTTC

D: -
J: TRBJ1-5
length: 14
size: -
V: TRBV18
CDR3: CASSPVNTDQPQHF
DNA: TGTGCCAGCTCACCGGTTAATACCGATCAGCCCCAGCATTTT

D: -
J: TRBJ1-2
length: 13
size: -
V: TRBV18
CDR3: CASSPRGADGYTF
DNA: TGTGCCAGCTCACCACGGGGGGCCGATGGCTACACCTTC

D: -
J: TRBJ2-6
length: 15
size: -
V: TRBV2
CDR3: CASRAGSAGANVLTF
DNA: TGTGCCAGCAGGGCCGGGTCAGCTGGGGCCAACGTCCTGACTTTC